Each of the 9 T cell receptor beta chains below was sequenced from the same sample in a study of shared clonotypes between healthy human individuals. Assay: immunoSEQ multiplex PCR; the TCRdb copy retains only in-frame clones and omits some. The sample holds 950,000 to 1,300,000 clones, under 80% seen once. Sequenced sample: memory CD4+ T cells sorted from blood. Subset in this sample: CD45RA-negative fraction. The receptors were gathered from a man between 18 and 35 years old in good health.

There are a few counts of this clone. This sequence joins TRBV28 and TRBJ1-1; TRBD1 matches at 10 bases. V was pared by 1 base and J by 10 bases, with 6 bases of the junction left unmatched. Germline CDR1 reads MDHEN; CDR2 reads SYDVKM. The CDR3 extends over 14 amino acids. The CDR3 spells CASSLSDRGRGAFF. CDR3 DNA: TGTGCCAGCAGTTTATCCGACAGGGGGCGCGGAGCTTTCTTT.

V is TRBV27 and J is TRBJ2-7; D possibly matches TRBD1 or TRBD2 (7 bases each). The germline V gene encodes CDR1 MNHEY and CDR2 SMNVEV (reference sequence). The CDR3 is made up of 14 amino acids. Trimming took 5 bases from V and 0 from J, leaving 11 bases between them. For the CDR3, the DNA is TGTGCCAGCAGTCCCAGGGGGGGCTCCTACGAGCAGTACTTC. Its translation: CASSPRGGSYEQYF.

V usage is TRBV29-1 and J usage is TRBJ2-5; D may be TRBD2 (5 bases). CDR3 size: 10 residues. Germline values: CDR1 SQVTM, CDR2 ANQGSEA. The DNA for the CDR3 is TGCAGTTACGGGGTAGAGACCCAGTACTTC. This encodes CSYGVETQYF.

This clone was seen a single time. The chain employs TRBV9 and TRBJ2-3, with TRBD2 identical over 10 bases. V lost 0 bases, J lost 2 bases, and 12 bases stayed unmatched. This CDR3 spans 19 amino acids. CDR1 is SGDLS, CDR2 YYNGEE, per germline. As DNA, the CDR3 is TGTGCCAGCAGCGTAGGTTTTTCGGGGACTAGCGCATACACAGATACGCAGTATTTT. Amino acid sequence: CASSVGFSGTSAYTDTQYF.

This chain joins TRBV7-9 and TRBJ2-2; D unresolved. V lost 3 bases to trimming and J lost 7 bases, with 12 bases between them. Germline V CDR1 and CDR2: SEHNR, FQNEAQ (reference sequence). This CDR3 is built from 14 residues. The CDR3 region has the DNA TGTGCCAGCAGCTTGAGAGCCGTATACGGGGAGCTGTTTTTT. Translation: CASSLRAVYGELFF.

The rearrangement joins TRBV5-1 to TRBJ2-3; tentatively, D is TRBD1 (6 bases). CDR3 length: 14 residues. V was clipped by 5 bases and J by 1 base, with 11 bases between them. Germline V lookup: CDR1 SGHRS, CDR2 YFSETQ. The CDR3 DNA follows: TGCGCCAGCAGGGGGGCGCGGGGCACAGATACGCAGTATTTT. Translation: CASRGARGTDTQYF.

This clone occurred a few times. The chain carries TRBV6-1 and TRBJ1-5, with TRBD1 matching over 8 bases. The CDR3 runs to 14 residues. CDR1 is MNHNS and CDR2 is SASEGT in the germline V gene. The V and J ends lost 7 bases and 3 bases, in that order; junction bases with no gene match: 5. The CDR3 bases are TGTGCCAGCACTGACAGGGGCAACAATCAGCCCCAGCATTTT. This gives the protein CASTDRGNNQPQHF.

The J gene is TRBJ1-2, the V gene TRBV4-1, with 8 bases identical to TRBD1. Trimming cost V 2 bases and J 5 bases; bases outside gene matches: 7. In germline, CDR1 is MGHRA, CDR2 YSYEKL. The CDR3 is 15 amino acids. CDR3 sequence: CASSQLQGVGYGYTF. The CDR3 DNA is TGCGCCAGCAGCCAACTACAGGGGGTTGGGTATGGCTACACCTTC.

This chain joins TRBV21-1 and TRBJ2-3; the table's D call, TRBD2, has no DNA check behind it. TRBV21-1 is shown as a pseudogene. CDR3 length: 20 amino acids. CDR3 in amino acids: CASSKVDRTSGGNGFVWQYF. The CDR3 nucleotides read TGTGCCAGCAGCAAAGTGGATAGGACTAGCGGGGGGAATGGGTTTGTTTGGCAGTATTTT.